The clone carrying this TCR beta chain was recorded a few times. Produced via immunoSEQ multiplex PCR; TCRdb's table is partial and in-frame only. The sample comprises about 49,000 clones, 68% of which are singletons, and just under 9% rests with the top ten. The CDR3 runs 16 residues. In germline, CDR1 is MNHNY, CDR2 SVGAGI (reference sequence). Trimming cost V 8 bases and J 3 bases; bases outside gene matches: 14. This sample was taken from a study of blood T cell repertoires in COVID-19. Sequencing used peripheral blood. The source is a woman aged 65 to 85 with acute or convalescent COVID-19. The V and J genes are TRBV6-6 and TRBJ1-2, with TRBD1 identical over 8 bases. CDR3 in DNA: TGTGCCAGCGAGAGAGTTCAGGGGGCGAGATACTATGGCTACACCTTC. Translated, it gives CASERVQGARYYGYTF.